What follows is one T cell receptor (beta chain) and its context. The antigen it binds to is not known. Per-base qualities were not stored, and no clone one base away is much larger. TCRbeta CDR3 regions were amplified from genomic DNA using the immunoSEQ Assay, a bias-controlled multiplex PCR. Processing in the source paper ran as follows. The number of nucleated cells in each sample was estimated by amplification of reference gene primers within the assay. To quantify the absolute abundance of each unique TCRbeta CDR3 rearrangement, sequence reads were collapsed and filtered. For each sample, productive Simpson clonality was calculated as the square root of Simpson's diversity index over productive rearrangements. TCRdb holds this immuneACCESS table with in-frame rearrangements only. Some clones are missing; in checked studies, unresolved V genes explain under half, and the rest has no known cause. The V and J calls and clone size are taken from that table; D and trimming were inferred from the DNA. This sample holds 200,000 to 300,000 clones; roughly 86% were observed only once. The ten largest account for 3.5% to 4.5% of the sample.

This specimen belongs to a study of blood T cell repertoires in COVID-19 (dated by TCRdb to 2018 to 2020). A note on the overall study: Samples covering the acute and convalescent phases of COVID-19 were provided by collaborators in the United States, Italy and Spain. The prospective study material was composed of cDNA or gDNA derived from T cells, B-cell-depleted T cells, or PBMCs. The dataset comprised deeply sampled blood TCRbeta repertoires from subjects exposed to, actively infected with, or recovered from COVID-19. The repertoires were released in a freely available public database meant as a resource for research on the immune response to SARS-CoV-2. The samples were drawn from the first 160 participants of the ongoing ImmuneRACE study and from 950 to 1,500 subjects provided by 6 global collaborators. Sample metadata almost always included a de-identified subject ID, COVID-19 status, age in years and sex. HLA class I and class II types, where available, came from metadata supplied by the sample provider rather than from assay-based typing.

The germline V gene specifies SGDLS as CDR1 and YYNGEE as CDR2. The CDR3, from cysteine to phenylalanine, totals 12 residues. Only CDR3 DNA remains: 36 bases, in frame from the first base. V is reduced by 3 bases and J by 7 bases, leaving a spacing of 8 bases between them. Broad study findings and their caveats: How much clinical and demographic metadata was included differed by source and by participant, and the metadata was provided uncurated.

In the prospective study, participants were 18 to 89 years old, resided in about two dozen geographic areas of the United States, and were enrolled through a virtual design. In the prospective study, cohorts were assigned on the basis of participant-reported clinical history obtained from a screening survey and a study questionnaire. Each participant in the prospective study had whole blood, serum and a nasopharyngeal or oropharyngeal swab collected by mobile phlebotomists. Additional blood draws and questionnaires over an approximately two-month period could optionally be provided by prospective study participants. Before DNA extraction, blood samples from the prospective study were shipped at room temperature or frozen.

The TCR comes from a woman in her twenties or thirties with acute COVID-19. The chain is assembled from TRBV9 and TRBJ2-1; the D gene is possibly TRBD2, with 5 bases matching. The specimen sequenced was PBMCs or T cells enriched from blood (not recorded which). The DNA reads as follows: TGTGCCAGCAGCGGGATAGCGAATGAGCAGTTCTTC. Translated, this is CASSGIANEQFF.